The present T cell receptor (beta chain) was sequenced within a study of regulatory T cells in long-lasting Graves disease. The CDR3 has 15 amino acids. Germline CDR1 MNHNS, CDR2 SASEGT. The V end was cut by 7 bases, the J end by 10 bases, with 20 bases between. This clonotype was counted a few times. Construction of TCR beta libraries relied on iRepertoire HTBI primers and on Arm-PCR targeting CDR3 regions. TCRdb re-analysed the multiplex PCR reads in MiXCR, keeping a single row per CDR3 protein. Of 400,000 to 450,000 distinct CDR3 sequences listed, just under 15% are singletons. Time point described: newly diagnosed GD, antithyroid drugs for less than 3 months. The authors made the TCR library using RNA they extracted from PBMCs. This same sample was also taken into another study, of T cells in Graves' hyperthyroidism and ophthalmopathy.

The receptor's source is a woman in her twenties or thirties with Graves disease. The rearrangement joins TRBV6-1 to TRBJ1-6; TRBD1 might be the D (6 bases). Sequencing was performed on peripheral blood mononuclear cells (PBMCs), taken at new diagnosis, from a patient treated with antithyroid drugs. The CDR3 loop reads CASTRKNRDGSPLHF. In DNA, the CDR3 is TGTGCCAGCACCCGTAAGAACAGGGATGGGTCACCCCTCCACTTT.